The entry below gives a single T cell receptor (beta chain) sequence along with its context. What it binds is unknown. The method was immunoSEQ multiplex PCR; TCRdb's version includes in-frame clones alone and lacks a portion of them. The top ten hold roughly 5% of the sample, which has approximately 82,000 clones, roughly nine tenths seen once. This record belongs to a study of T cell responses to AZD1222 COVID-19 vaccine. Study-wide findings and caveats: Of the AZD1222 recipients, only five to seven were seropositive at baseline.

Deletions cut 6 bases from V and 5 bases from J, with 15 bases between. This CDR3 comprises 14 residues. CDR1 and CDR2 (germline): SEHNR, FQNEAQ (reference sequence). The V and J genes are TRBV7-9 and TRBJ2-3, with D possibly matching TRBD2 (5 bases). Sequences were derived from peripheral blood, sampled on day 0 of AZD1222 vaccination. The TCR was taken from an adult in good health. CDR3 amino acids: CASSFTLGLDTQYF. In DNA form, the CDR3 reads TGTGCCAGCAGTTTTACCCTAGGACTAGATACGCAGTATTTT.